This entry lists 20 T cell receptor beta chains sequenced from one sample in a study of siplizumab effects on memory and regulatory T cells. Sequencing used immunoSEQ multiplex PCR; TCRdb keeps in-frame clones, though not all of them. The sample contains 70,000 to 95,000 clones, 96% of which appear only once. The material sequenced was naive CD4+ T cells sorted from blood. These receptors were obtained from a human donor in good health.

This clone was detected only once. This rearrangement joins TRBV7-3 to TRBJ1-4, with D possibly matching TRBD1 (6 bases). The CDR3 has 14 amino acids. CDR1 is SGHTA, CDR2 FQGTGA, per germline. Trimming cost V 2 bases and J 7 bases, with 11 bases left between them. The CDR3 DNA follows: TGTGCCAGCAGCTTACGGGGGCTCGGTGAAAAACTGTTTTTT. This sequence encodes CASSLRGLGEKLFF.

This clone appeared once. The V gene is TRBV10-3, the J gene TRBJ1-4; possible D gene TRBD1, 5 bases. The CDR3 is 14 amino acids. The V end lost 0 bases, the J end lost 7 bases, and 9 bases lay between the germline ends. The germline gives CDR1 ENHRY, CDR2 SYGVKD. CDR3 sequence reads: CAISESGAGEKLFF. The CDR3 DNA is TGTGCCATCAGTGAGTCCGGGGCGGGTGAAAAACTGTTTTTT.

In its sample, this clone was seen once. The chain uses TRBV11-3 and TRBJ2-3, with D unresolved. The CDR3 totals 11 residues. In germline, CDR1 is SGHNT, CDR2 YENEEA. V lost 3 bases and J lost 8, with 6 bases in between. The CDR3, as DNA: TGTGCCAGCAGCTTGGGCAGTACGCAGTATTTT. Amino acid sequence: CASSLGSTQYF.

In its sample, this clone was seen once. CDR3 DNA sequence: TGTGCCAGCAGTGATCGACTAGCGGGGGTCAATGAGCAGTTCTTC. Residues: CASSDRLAGVNEQFF. The rearrangement links TRBV2 to TRBJ2-1; 12 bases line up with TRBD2. After removal of 3 bases from V and 6 bases from J, the junction contained 3 bases not matched to a gene. Germline CDR1 SNHLY, CDR2 FYNNEI. The CDR3 runs to 15 residues. The full variable domain, in which reference TRBV2 and TRBJ2-1 provide the parts outside the CDR3, is EPEVTQTPSHQVTQMGQEVILRCVPISNHLYFYWYRQILGQKVEFLVSFYNNEISEKSEIFDDQFSVERPDGSNFTLKIRSTKLEDSAMYFCASSDRLAGVNEQFFGPGTRLTVL.

The chain combines TRBV15 with TRBJ2-1; 7 bases fit TRBD2. J lost 1 base, V lost 3 bases, and 6 bases had no gene match. The germline V gene has CDR1 LNHNV and CDR2 YYDKDF (reference sequence). The length of the CDR3 is 16 residues. The CDR3 DNA reads as TGTGCCACCAGCAGGCTCTGGGGAGGGTCCTACAATGAGCAGTTCTTC. Protein sequence: CATSRLWGGSYNEQFF.

This chain joins TRBV27 and TRBJ2-2; no firm D call. Germline values: CDR1 MNHEY, CDR2 SMNVEV (reference sequence). V dropped 8 bases and J dropped 0 bases, with 13 bases sitting between them. This CDR3 has 15 residues. CDR3: CASSWVEANTGELFF. The CDR3 nucleotides are TGTGCCAGCTCTTGGGTCGAGGCGAACACCGGGGAGCTGTTTTTT.

The rearrangement uses TRBV7-6 and TRBJ2-7; the match to TRBD1 covers 9 bases. The J segment lost 4 bases and the V segment lost 3 bases, leaving 1 base of the junction unmatched. In germline, CDR1 is SGHVS, CDR2 FNYEAQ. The CDR3 spans 13 residues. CDR3 nucleotide sequence: TGTGCCAGCAGCTTCGGGACAGGGTACGAGCAGTACTTC. It specifies CASSFGTGYEQYF. The variable domain in full, with the rest retrieved from reference TRBV7-6 and TRBJ2-7, is GAGVSQSPRYKVTKRGQDVALRCDPISGHVSLYWYRQALGQGPEFLTYFNYEAQQDKSGLPNDRFSAERPEGSISTLTIQRTEQRDSAMYRCASSFGTGYEQYFGPGTRLTVT.

V and J are TRBV12-5 and TRBJ2-3; D possibly corresponds to TRBD2 (6 bases). The V and J ends lost 1 base and 4 bases respectively, with 18 bases between them. CDR3 size: 17 residues. The germline CDR1 and CDR2 sequences are LGHNT and FRNRAP. CDR3 sequence reads: CASGLGAGGGAPDTQYF. The CDR3 DNA sequence: TGTGCTAGTGGTTTGGGGGCTGGGGGAGGTGCGCCAGATACGCAGTATTTT.

The chain uses TRBV5-1 and TRBJ1-2; no clear D gene. Germline CDR1 and CDR2: SGHRS and YFSETQ. The CDR3 extends over 15 amino acids. The V end lost 7 bases, the J end lost 2 bases, and 18 bases lay between the germline ends. The CDR3 bases are TGCGCCAGCTTCCCAGGCCCGGAGACCAACTATGGCTACACCTTC. It specifies CASFPGPETNYGYTF.

This clone was observed once. The chain uses TRBV7-3 and TRBJ2-2; TRBD1 matches 7 bases. This CDR3 region has 16 residues. Germline V lookup: CDR1 SGHTA, CDR2 FQGTGA. V shed 2 bases, J shed 2 bases, and the junction held 5 bases outside the gene matches. CDR3 protein: CASSLGAGGNTGELFF. The CDR3 DNA reads as TGTGCCAGCAGCTTAGGGGCAGGGGGTAACACCGGGGAGCTGTTTTTT.

The chain is built from TRBV27 and TRBJ2-5; a weak D match, TRBD1 (5 bases). The CDR3 covers 14 residues. V dropped 0 bases and J dropped 4 bases, with 9 bases sitting between them. Germline V gene data show CDR1 as MNHEY and CDR2 as SMNVEV (reference sequence). The CDR3 reads CASSLSPTGETQYF. CDR3 sequence (DNA): TGTGCCAGCAGTTTATCCCCCACAGGAGAGACCCAGTACTTC.

This clone was observed once. The chain uses TRBV7-9 and TRBJ2-2; D uncertain. Trimming took 3 bases from V and 1 from J, leaving 3 bases between them. Per the germline V gene, CDR1 is SEHNR and CDR2 is FQNEAQ (reference sequence). The CDR3 totals 13 residues. The CDR3 loop reads CASSFGNTGELFF. CDR3 sequence (DNA): TGTGCCAGCAGCTTTGGGAACACCGGGGAGCTGTTTTTT.

The gene calls are TRBV7-3 and TRBJ2-6; D gene unclear. V lost 5 bases and J lost 0, with 8 bases in between. Germline V gene sequence: CDR1 SGHTA, CDR2 FQGTGA. The CDR3 runs to 15 residues. This CDR3 is CASSPQRSGANVLTF. The CDR3 DNA follows: TGTGCCAGCAGCCCCCAGCGCTCTGGGGCCAACGTCCTGACTTTC.

This chain uses TRBV6-6 with TRBJ1-5, with a possible D match to TRBD1 (6 bases). Trimming left V 6 bases short and J 4 bases short, with 10 bases between. The CDR3 has 13 amino acids. Germline V lookup: CDR1 MNHNY, CDR2 SVGAGI (reference sequence). CDR3 in amino acids: CASSRQANQPQHF. The CDR3, as DNA: TGTGCCAGCAGCCGACAGGCTAATCAGCCCCAGCATTTT.

The rearrangement uses TRBV2 and TRBJ2-1; D may correspond to TRBD1 or TRBD2 (5 bases each). Germline V gives CDR1 SNHLY, CDR2 FYNNEI. This CDR3 contains 14 residues. V lost 8 bases to trimming and J lost 6 bases, with 17 bases between them. The CDR3 region has the DNA TGTGCCAGCGGGTTGGGGGTGTCCCGCAATGAGCAGTTCTTC. Translation gives CASGLGVSRNEQFF.

This clone has more than one count but fewer than ten. V and J are TRBV7-9 and TRBJ1-1, with D uncertain. Trimming removed 1 base from V and 1 base from J, with 4 bases in between. Germline V lookup: CDR1 SEHNR, CDR2 FQNEAQ (reference sequence). The CDR3 extends over 13 amino acids. CDR3 nucleotide sequence: TGTGCCAGCAGCTTAGGGGAGAACACTGAAGCTTTCTTT. The encoded protein is CASSLGENTEAFF.

This chain links TRBV7-2 with TRBJ1-3; no clear D. Germline V lookup: CDR1 SGHTA, CDR2 FQGNSA. The germline V and J ends were trimmed by 1 base and 7 bases, with 5 bases remaining between them. This CDR3 is built from 12 residues. The CDR3 loop reads CASSLERNTIYF. For the CDR3, the DNA is TGTGCCAGCAGCTTAGAGAGGAACACCATATATTTT.

The V call is TRBV7-3, the J call TRBJ1-3; 7 nucleotides line up with TRBD1. The CDR3 runs to 14 residues. Germline loops: CDR1 SGHTA, CDR2 FQGTGA. V dropped 6 bases and J dropped 0; count of bases not matched to a gene: 2. DNA for the CDR3: TGTGCCAGCAGTGACAGGGCCTCTGGAAACACCATATATTTT. Translation gives CASSDRASGNTIYF.

V is TRBV7-2 and J is TRBJ1-2; D gene ambiguous. Trimming cost V 1 base and J 0 bases, with 6 bases left between them. This CDR3 has 14 residues. Germline V gene sequence: CDR1 SGHTA, CDR2 FQGNSA. CDR3 protein: CASSLGFPNYGYTF. CDR3 nucleotide sequence: TGTGCCAGCAGCTTAGGCTTTCCTAACTATGGCTACACCTTC.

The chain employs TRBV10-3 and TRBJ2-1, with 11 bases identical to TRBD1. The V segment lost 10 bases and the J segment 5 bases; nucleotides outside the gene matches: 10. The germline CDR1 and CDR2 sequences are ENHRY and SYGVKD. The CDR3 length is 15 residues. The CDR3 loop reads CATRPGTGGDNEQFF. The CDR3 nucleotides are TGTGCCACTAGGCCCGGGACAGGGGGTGACAATGAGCAGTTCTTC.